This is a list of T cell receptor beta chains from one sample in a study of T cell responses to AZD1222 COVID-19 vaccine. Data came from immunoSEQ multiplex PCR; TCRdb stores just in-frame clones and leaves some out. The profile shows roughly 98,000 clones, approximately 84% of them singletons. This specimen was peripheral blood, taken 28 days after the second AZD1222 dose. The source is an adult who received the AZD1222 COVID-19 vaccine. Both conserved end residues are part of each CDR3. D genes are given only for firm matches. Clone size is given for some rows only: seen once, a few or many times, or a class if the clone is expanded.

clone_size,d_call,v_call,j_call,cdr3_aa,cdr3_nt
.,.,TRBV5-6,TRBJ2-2,CASSQDRHGELFF,TGTGCCAGCAGCCAGGACCGTCACGGGGAGCTGTTTTTT
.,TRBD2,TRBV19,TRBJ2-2,CASSKPGGRTGELFF,TGTGCCAGTAGTAAACCGGGAGGACGGACCGGGGAGCTGTTTTTT
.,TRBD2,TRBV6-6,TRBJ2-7,CASSYSNPSGYEQYF,TGTGCCAGCAGTTACTCGAATCCTAGCGGCTACGAGCAGTACTTC
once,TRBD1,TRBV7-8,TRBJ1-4,CASSLERDRGGGKLFF,TGTGCCAGCAGCTTAGAAAGGGACAGGGGAGGAGGAAAACTGTTTTTT
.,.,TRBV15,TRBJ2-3,CATSSPPGLVKDTQYF,TGTGCCACCAGCAGTCCCCCGGGGCTAGTTAAAGATACGCAGTATTTT
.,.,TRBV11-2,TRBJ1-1,CASLSSGHTEAFF,TGTGCCAGCCTCAGCAGCGGGCACACTGAAGCTTTCTTT
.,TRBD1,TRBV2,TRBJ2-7,CASTFLTGPPGEQYF,TGTGCCAGCACCTTTCTGACAGGGCCGCCGGGGGAGCAGTACTTC
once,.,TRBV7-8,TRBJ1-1,CASSGRTEAFF,TGTGCCAGCAGCGGACGCACTGAAGCTTTCTTT
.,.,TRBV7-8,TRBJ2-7,CASSLVGGSHYEQYF,TGTGCCAGCAGCTTAGTCGGTGGCAGTCACTACGAGCAGTACTTC
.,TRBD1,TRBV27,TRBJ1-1,CASSPRTGLNTEAFF,TGTGCCAGCAGTCCGCGGACAGGTCTGAACACTGAAGCTTTCTTT
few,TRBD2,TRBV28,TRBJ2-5,CASSLSLAGWGETQYF,TGTGCCAGCAGTTTATCGCTAGCGGGGTGGGGAGAGACCCAGTACTTC
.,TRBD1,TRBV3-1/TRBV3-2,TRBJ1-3,CASSNRQGSRNTIYF,TGTGCCAGCAGCAACAGACAGGGATCGCGAAACACCATATATTTT
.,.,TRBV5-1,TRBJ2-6,CASSLLGTGANVLTF,TGCGCCAGCAGCTTGCTGGGGACTGGGGCCAACGTCCTGACTTTC
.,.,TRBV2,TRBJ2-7,CASTQGISYEQYF,TGTGCCAGCACGCAGGGAATATCCTACGAGCAGTACTTC
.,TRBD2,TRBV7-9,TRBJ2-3,CASSLDAVGGSTQYF,TGTGCCAGCAGCTTAGATGCGGTGGGCGGGAGTACGCAGTATTTT
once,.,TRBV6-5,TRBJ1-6,CASSYSRWPNSPLHF,TGTGCCAGCAGTTACTCGAGGTGGCCCAATTCACCCCTCCACTTT
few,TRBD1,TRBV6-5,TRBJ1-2,CASRSGQGPFGYTF,TGTGCCAGCAGAAGCGGACAGGGCCCCTTTGGCTACACCTTC
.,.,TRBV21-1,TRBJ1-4,CARGREKLFF,TGTGCCAGGGGGAGGGAAAAACTGTTTTTT
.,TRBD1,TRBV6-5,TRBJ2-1,CASSRQGPDEQFF,TGTGCCAGCAGCCGACAGGGTCCGGATGAGCAGTTCTTC
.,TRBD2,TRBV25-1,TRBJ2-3,CASSEGLAGAVSTQYF,TGTGCCAGCAGTGAAGGGCTAGCGGGGGCCGTCAGTACGCAGTATTTT
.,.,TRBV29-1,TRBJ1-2,CSVEGQTNYGYTF,TGCAGCGTTGAAGGTCAGACTAACTATGGCTACACCTTC
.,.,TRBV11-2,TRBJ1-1,CASSLMRTVGEDTEAFF,TGTGCCAGCAGCTTAATGAGAACAGTCGGCGAGGACACTGAAGCTTTCTTT
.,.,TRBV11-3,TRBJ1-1,CASSLSSWERETEAFF,TGTGCCAGCAGCTTATCGTCTTGGGAAAGGGAGACTGAAGCTTTCTTT
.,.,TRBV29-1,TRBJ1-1,CSVSNRGGLSF,TGCAGCGTGAGTAACAGAGGCGGCCTCTCCTTT
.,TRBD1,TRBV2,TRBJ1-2,CASGPGTGSNGYTF,TGTGCCAGCGGTCCCGGGACAGGGTCGAATGGCTACACCTTC
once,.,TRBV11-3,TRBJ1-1,CASSLQGLGTEAFF,TGTGCCAGCAGCTTGCAGGGGTTGGGCACTGAAGCTTTCTTT
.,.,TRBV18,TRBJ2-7,CASSEYRSGTYEQYF,TGTGCCAGCTCAGAATACCGCTCCGGAACCTACGAGCAGTACTTC
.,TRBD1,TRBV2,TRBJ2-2,CASFRDRNTGELFF,TGTGCCAGCTTTAGGGACAGAAACACCGGGGAGCTGTTTTTT
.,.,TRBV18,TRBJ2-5,CASSPPRRETQYF,TGTGCCAGCTCACCACCCCGCCGAGAGACCCAGTACTTC
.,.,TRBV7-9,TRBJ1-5,CASSLARGGGPQHF,TGTGCCAGCAGCTTAGCAAGGGGGGGTGGGCCCCAGCATTTT
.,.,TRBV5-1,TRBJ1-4,CASSLDGAGEKLFF,TGCGCCAGCAGCTTGGATGGGGCTGGGGAAAAACTGTTTTTT
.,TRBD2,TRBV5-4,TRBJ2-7,CASSLSGGSYEQYF,TGTGCCAGCAGCTTAAGCGGGGGGTCCTACGAGCAGTACTTC
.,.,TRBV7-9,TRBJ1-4,CASSLAGPNNEKLFF,TGTGCCAGCAGCTTAGCGGGACCGAATAATGAAAAACTGTTTTTT
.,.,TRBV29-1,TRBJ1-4,CSVAGGATNEKLFF,TGCAGCGTTGCTGGGGGAGCAACTAATGAAAAACTGTTTTTT
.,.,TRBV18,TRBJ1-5,CASSPRGGRDQPQHF,TGTGCCAGCTCACCACGGGGGGGTAGGGATCAGCCCCAGCATTTT
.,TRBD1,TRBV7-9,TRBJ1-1,CASSFWDSGTEAFF,TGTGCCAGCAGCTTCTGGGACAGCGGCACTGAAGCTTTCTTT
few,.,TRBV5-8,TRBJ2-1,CASTRGGAIEQFF,TGTGCCAGCACCAGGGGGGGGGCGATTGAGCAGTTCTTC
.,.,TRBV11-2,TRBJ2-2,CASRQFYTGELFF,TGTGCCAGCAGGCAGTTTTACACCGGGGAGCTGTTTTTT
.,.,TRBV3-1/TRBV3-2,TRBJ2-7,CASSQRGEQGLAEQYF,TGTGCCAGCAGCCAAAGAGGGGAACAGGGCCTCGCCGAGCAGTACTTC
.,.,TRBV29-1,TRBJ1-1,CSVGGKDFSNTEAFF,TGCAGCGTGGGAGGAAAAGATTTTTCGAACACTGAAGCTTTCTTT
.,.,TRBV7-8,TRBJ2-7,CASSFTDSITYEQYF,TGTGCCAGCAGCTTCACCGACTCGATCACCTACGAGCAGTACTTC
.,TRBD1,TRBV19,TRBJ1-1,CASSRGQGLEGAFF,TGTGCCAGTAGTCGTGGACAGGGGTTGGAGGGAGCTTTCTTT
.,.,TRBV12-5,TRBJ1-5,CASGLGTEPTAPQHF,TGTGCTAGTGGTTTGGGGACAGAACCCACTGCGCCCCAGCATTTT
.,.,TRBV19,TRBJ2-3,CASSPLGGGYTDTQYF,TGTGCCAGTAGTCCTCTTGGGGGGGGCTACACAGATACGCAGTATTTT
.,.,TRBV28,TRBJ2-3,CASSSPRAGRTDTQYF,TGTGCCAGCAGTTCGCCTCGAGCGGGCCGCACAGATACGCAGTATTTT
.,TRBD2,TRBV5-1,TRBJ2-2,CASSFRVREGDSGELFF,TGCGCCAGCAGCTTCAGGGTGCGGGAGGGCGACTCCGGGGAGCTGTTTTTT
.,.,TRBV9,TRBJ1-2,CASSVSKGSYTF,TGTGCCAGCAGCGTTTCTAAGGGGAGCTACACCTTC
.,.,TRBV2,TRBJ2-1,CASSEGLVLEQFF,TGTGCCAGCAGTGAAGGACTAGTTCTTGAGCAGTTCTTC
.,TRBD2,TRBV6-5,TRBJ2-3,CASSATSGYTDTQYF,TGTGCCAGCAGCGCGACTAGCGGGTACACAGATACGCAGTATTTT